The rows below give T cell receptor beta chains drawn from one sample of a study of shared clonotypes between healthy human individuals. Using immunoSEQ multiplex PCR, the repertoire was profiled, and TCRdb retains in-frame clones only, with some absent. The data hold about 490,000 clones, with around four fifths observed a single time. Sequenced material: PBMCs. The receptors derive from a woman between 35 and 50 years old in good health. Some clones in this sample may be carry-over from other donors' samples. The CDR3 runs from the conserved cysteine through the conserved F or W. The order of the fields is J gene, V gene, CDR3 protein.

>TRBJ1-1|TRBV5-1
CASSLAQGGITEAFF
>TRBJ2-1|TRBV10-3
CAISESTLAGGSNEQFF
>TRBJ2-3|TRBV27
CASSRRGYSTDTQYF
>TRBJ2-5|TRBV10-3
CAISDERGETQYF
>TRBJ1-2|TRBV10-3
CAIKRDSSKDGYTF
>TRBJ2-4|TRBV20-1
CSAVAKNIQYF
>TRBJ2-7|TRBV28
CASSRPSTASYEQYF
>TRBJ1-1|TRBV7-3
CASSTTTNTEAFF
>TRBJ1-5|TRBV11-3
CASSGDRTNQPQHF
>TRBJ2-3|TRBV28
CASSFRPRDTQYF
>TRBJ2-3|TRBV18
CASSFLPGPRGTDTQYF
>TRBJ1-4|TRBV10-1
CASSARTVNEKLFF
>TRBJ1-3|TRBV7-9
CASSPDISPNTIYF
>TRBJ2-1|TRBV11-2
CASSPPRRTSGVYNEQFF
>TRBJ2-5|TRBV5-1
CASSLTAGETQYF
>TRBJ1-5|TRBV23-1
CAGGRGQLNQPQHF
>TRBJ1-4|TRBV2
CASSTVRELFF
>TRBJ1-5|TRBV2
CASSFGQGGSPQHF
>TRBJ2-2|TRBV18
CASSPSSNTGELFF
>TRBJ2-2|TRBV6-1
CASRGQGYTGELFF
>TRBJ1-3|TRBV5-6
CASSPTGGTGNTIYF
>TRBJ2-1|TRBV10-3
CAITQGAQVNEQFF
>TRBJ2-3|TRBV5-1
CASSLGGEVDTQYF
>TRBJ2-1|TRBV11-1
CASSLEMMGQGAGDEQFF
>TRBJ2-7|TRBV27
CASSSGGEKYEQYF
>TRBJ2-1|TRBV6-5
CASSRQAGGYNEQFF
>TRBJ2-7|TRBV20-1
CSARATGRPYF
>TRBJ2-5|TRBV6-5
CASRRQQETQYF
>TRBJ2-1|TRBV5-1
CASSFALAGNEQFF
>TRBJ2-1|TRBV2
CATGLAGVVGEQFF
>TRBJ2-3|TRBV7-2
CASSLYRDTQYF
>TRBJ2-5|TRBV7-9
CASSLAFGDQETQYF
>TRBJ2-6|TRBV7-2
CASSREGTSGANVLTF
>TRBJ1-1|TRBV20-1
CSAREDTEAFF
>TRBJ2-1|TRBV2
CASRWLAGVSEQFF
>TRBJ1-6|TRBV10-3
CAISESTYRAHNSPLHF
>TRBJ2-7|TRBV6-1
CASSAGDEQYF
>TRBJ1-2|TRBV29-1
CSVGGTITGGGYTF
>TRBJ1-5|TRBV28
CASSLTTDNQPQHF
>TRBJ1-1|TRBV6-6
CASTLSSGGAEAFF
>TRBJ2-7|TRBV19
CASSTPRLAGGNYEQYF